This T cell receptor beta chain stems from a study of response to subunit inactivated influenza vaccine (dated by TCRdb to 2016 to 2019). Notes on the research overall: To follow how T cells responded to a trivalent subunit inactivated influenza vaccine, the researchers relied on deep quantitative profiling of the T cell receptor repertoire. What the work shows at the level of the full study, not this receptor alone: According to the authors, only a limited number of new T cells may be recruited by each seasonal influenza vaccination.

After removal of 5 bases from V and 5 bases from J, the junction retains 9 bases not matched to a gene. From the cysteine through the phenylalanine, the CDR3 covers 15 amino acids. The read is trimmed to its CDR3 DNA, 45 bases read in frame from base 1. The CDR1 and CDR2 encoded by the germline V gene are SGHTA and FQGNSA. Receptor libraries were prepared by RT-PCR. The run used an Illumina HiSeq 2500. TCRdb reprocessing: public reads trimmed at Q25 with fastp, clones called with MiXCR, in-frame beta chains kept. All rows with the same CDR3 protein become a single entry with the most common DNA and genes. This sample holds approximately 250,000 distinct CDR3 sequences; 9% to 15% were observed only once. The ten top clones hold 7.8% of the sample. In the case of this clonotype: Its target antigen remains unknown. Nothing much larger sits one base from this clone, and base qualities are not available.

Specimen: non-naive T cells sorted from PBMCs, collected around 14 days before vaccination. The cell subset or site label, read with the paper, signifies: memory T cell fraction. In this chain, TRBV7-2 is recombined with TRBJ2-5; 9 bases in the middle match TRBD1. This clonotype originated in a man aged 50 to 59 who received an inactivated influenza vaccine. Donor details come from another sample of the same person, matched by shared clones. This receptor has the CDR3 CASSTQQGAHETQYF. The nucleotides are TGTGCCAGCAGCACCCAACAGGGGGCGCATGAGACCCAGTACTTC.